Listed below are T cell receptor beta chains from one sample, sequenced in a study of T cell repertoires in cytomegalovirus infection. No antigens are known for them. One entry per CDR3 protein, called by TCRdb with MiXCR from the reads. This sample has approximately 110,000 distinct CDR3 sequences, with around 31% found just once. The input for sequencing was CD8+ T cells from cultured PBMCs, taken from culture after CMV antigen stimulation. Receptor source: a human donor in good health (CMV status not recorded). Some clones in this sample may be carry-over from other donors' samples. Each CDR3 is given with its conserved first and last residue. Each record gives: V gene, J gene, clone size, D gene, CDR3 protein, CDR3 DNA. A D gene is named only where the DNA matches it firmly. Not all rows give a size; the values are once, few, many and, for expanded clones, a class.

V: TRBV29-1
J: TRBJ2-1
size: once
D: .
CDR3: CSVAGDSAVAFSYNEQFF
DNA: TGCAGCGTTGCTGGGGATAGCGCCGTGGCCTTTTCCTACAATGAGCAGTTCTTC

V: TRBV10-3
J: TRBJ1-1
size: few
D: .
CDR3: CASFRGGNTEAFF
DNA: TGTGCCAGTTTCAGGGGAGGCAACACTGAAGCTTTCTTT

V: TRBV9
J: TRBJ2-1
size: .
D: .
CDR3: CASSVATPGFPMPHNEQFF
DNA: TGTGCCAGCAGCGTAGCTACTCCGGGCTTCCCAATGCCGCACAATGAGCAGTTCTTC

V: TRBV7-9
J: TRBJ1-1
size: .
D: TRBD1
CDR3: CASSVGQGLVNTEAFF
DNA: TGTGCCAGCAGCGTCGGACAGGGGCTGGTGAACACTGAAGCTTTCTTT

V: TRBV7-4
J: TRBJ2-7
size: once
D: .
CDR3: CASSLGGREQYF
DNA: TGTGCCAGCAGCTTGGGTGGGCGCGAGCAGTACTTC

V: TRBV5-5
J: TRBJ2-3
size: .
D: TRBD2
CDR3: CASSPLAGASTDTQYF
DNA: TGTGCCAGCAGCCCACTAGCGGGGGCTAGCACAGATACGCAGTATTTT

V: TRBV19
J: TRBJ1-2
size: .
D: .
CDR3: CASSIAFDTTNYGYTF
DNA: TGTGCCAGTAGTATAGCATTCGACACCACTAACTATGGCTACACCTTC

V: TRBV7-3
J: TRBJ2-7
size: many
D: TRBD2
CDR3: CASSLHLERGGRWNEQYF
DNA: TGTGCCAGCAGCTTACATTTAGAGCGGGGGGGCCGATGGAACGAGCAGTACTTC

V: TRBV6-5
J: TRBJ1-4
size: .
D: .
CDR3: CASSYGGGGGEKLFF
DNA: TGTGCCAGCAGTTATGGAGGGGGGGGTGGGGAAAAACTGTTTTTT

V: TRBV5-6
J: TRBJ2-2
size: .
D: .
CDR3: CASSSGGTGELFF
DNA: TGTGCCAGCAGCTCTGGAGGGACCGGGGAGCTGTTTTTT

V: TRBV12-3/TRBV12-4
J: TRBJ2-2
size: .
D: TRBD2
CDR3: CASSSPDSGGRTGELFF
DNA: TGTGCCAGCAGTTCCCCGGACAGCGGGGGGAGAACCGGGGAGCTGTTTTTT

V: TRBV12-3/TRBV12-4
J: TRBJ2-5
size: few
D: TRBD2
CDR3: CASSTTLAGGFGETQYF
DNA: TGTGCCAGCAGCACCACCCTAGCGGGGGGTTTTGGGGAGACCCAGTACTTC

V: TRBV12-3/TRBV12-4
J: TRBJ2-1
size: few
D: .
CDR3: CASSLGRGPSYNEQFF
DNA: TGTGCCAGCAGTTTGGGACGGGGGCCGTCCTACAATGAGCAGTTCTTC

V: TRBV7-9
J: TRBJ1-1
size: .
D: .
CDR3: CASMDYTPKGTEAFF
DNA: TGTGCCAGCATGGATTACACCCCCAAAGGCACTGAAGCTTTCTTT

V: TRBV4-1
J: TRBJ1-1
size: few
D: .
CDR3: CASSQVEAADTEAFF
DNA: TGCGCCAGCAGTCAAGTAGAGGCGGCTGACACTGAAGCTTTCTTT

V: TRBV7-8
J: TRBJ2-2
size: many
D: TRBD1
CDR3: CASSLVDRGNTGELFF
DNA: TGTGCCAGCAGCTTAGTGGACAGGGGGAACACCGGGGAGCTGTTTTTT

V: TRBV2
J: TRBJ2-1
size: .
D: .
CDR3: CASKGQTSSYNEQFF
DNA: TGTGCCAGCAAGGGACAAACGAGCTCCTACAATGAGCAGTTCTTC

V: TRBV27
J: TRBJ2-3
size: .
D: .
CDR3: CASSLSVGGTDTQYF
DNA: TGTGCCAGCAGTTTATCCGTGGGGGGCACAGATACGCAGTATTTT

V: TRBV7-6
J: TRBJ2-7
size: many
D: .
CDR3: CASSAAVGGTYEQYF
DNA: TGTGCCAGCAGCGCCGCCGTGGGGGGTACCTACGAGCAGTACTTC

V: TRBV7-9
J: TRBJ2-5
size: few
D: .
CDR3: CASSPTYF
DNA: TGTGCCAGCAGCCCAACATACTTC

V: TRBV9
J: TRBJ2-6
size: .
D: TRBD1
CDR3: CASSGGQGTSGANVLTF
DNA: TGTGCCAGCAGCGGGGGACAGGGGACCTCTGGGGCCAACGTCCTGACTTTC

V: TRBV5-4
J: TRBJ1-1
size: .
D: .
CDR3: CASSSEGIAFF
DNA: TGTGCCAGCAGCTCGGAGGGGATAGCTTTCTTT

V: TRBV27
J: TRBJ1-5
size: .
D: .
CDR3: CASRTGGGNQPQHF
DNA: TGTGCCAGCAGAACCGGTGGGGGCAATCAGCCCCAGCATTTT

V: TRBV27
J: TRBJ2-6
size: .
D: .
CDR3: CASSSQGPGANVLTF
DNA: TGTGCCAGCAGTTCGCAGGGGCCTGGGGCCAACGTCCTGACTTTC

V: TRBV7-2
J: TRBJ2-7
size: .
D: TRBD2
CDR3: CASSSPGTSGGSYEQYF
DNA: TGTGCCAGCAGCAGTCCCGGGACTAGCGGGGGCTCCTACGAGCAGTACTTC

V: TRBV7-2
J: TRBJ2-3
size: many
D: .
CDR3: CASSLDNWSTDTQYF
DNA: TGTGCCAGCAGCTTAGACAACTGGAGCACAGATACGCAGTATTTT

V: TRBV2
J: TRBJ1-1
size: .
D: .
CDR3: CASSILGGVNTEAFF
DNA: TGTGCCAGCAGTATCCTCGGGGGGGTGAACACTGAAGCTTTCTTT

V: TRBV7-6
J: TRBJ2-7
size: .
D: TRBD1
CDR3: CASSQTGGSYEQYF
DNA: TGTGCCAGCAGCCAGACAGGGGGTTCCTACGAGCAGTACTTC

V: TRBV7-9
J: TRBJ2-7
size: many
D: .
CDR3: CASSRGSAGFSYEQYF
DNA: TGTGCCAGCAGCCGTGGATCAGCGGGTTTCTCCTACGAGCAGTACTTC

V: TRBV9
J: TRBJ2-5
size: many
D: .
CDR3: CASSEYVASGTQYF
DNA: TGTGCCAGCAGCGAATACGTCGCTTCGGGGACCCAGTACTTC

V: TRBV7-9
J: TRBJ2-7
size: .
D: .
CDR3: CASSGSNEQYF
DNA: TGTGCCAGCAGTGGAAGCAACGAGCAGTACTTC

V: TRBV20-1
J: TRBJ2-2
size: .
D: .
CDR3: CSARALITGELFF
DNA: TGCAGTGCTAGAGCCCTTATCACCGGGGAGCTGTTTTTT

V: TRBV7-9
J: TRBJ1-1
size: .
D: .
CDR3: CASSSPGVNTEAFF
DNA: TGTGCCAGCAGCTCGCCAGGGGTGAACACTGAAGCTTTCTTT

V: TRBV20-1
J: TRBJ2-2
size: .
D: .
CDR3: CSARELTGELFF
DNA: TGCAGTGCTAGAGAACTGACCGGGGAGCTGTTTTTT